The 9 T cell receptor beta chains reported below all come from one sample, sequenced in a study of T-cell memory formation after mild COVID-19. TCRdb passed the 5' RACE reads through MiXCR, listing each CDR3 protein once. This table holds about 440,000 distinct CDR3 sequences, roughly 20% found once. Specimen: PBMCs or a T cell subset sorted from them (not recorded which). These receptors were obtained from an adult woman who had mild COVID-19 (a few samples of this study predate the infection). Cell type and time point are not known.

This clonotype was detected only a few times. J is TRBJ2-5 and V is TRBV19; a possible D gene is TRBD1 (6 bases). The CDR3 runs 14 residues. The V and J ends lost 5 bases and 4 bases respectively, with 14 bases between them. CDR1 and CDR2 (germline): LNHDA, SQIVND (reference sequence). CDR3 sequence (DNA): TGTGCCAGTAGTCCGCCGGGACATCGAGAGACCCAGTACTTC. Protein product: CASSPPGHRETQYF.

The rearrangement uses TRBV25-1 and TRBJ2-1; 10 nucleotides align to TRBD1. The CDR3 runs to 15 residues. Per the germline V gene, CDR1 is MGHDK and CDR2 is SYGVNS. V was pared by 6 bases and J by 1 base, with 3 bases of the junction left unmatched. The CDR3 sequence is CASREGQGSYNEQFF. In DNA, the CDR3 is TGTGCCAGCAGGGAGGGACAGGGGTCCTACAATGAGCAGTTCTTC. The full variable domain, rest sourced from reference TRBV25-1 and TRBJ2-1, is EADIYQTPRYLVIGTGKKITLECSQTMGHDKMYWYQQDPGMELHLIHYSYGVNSTEKGDLSSESTVSRIRTEHFPLTLESARPSHTSQYLCASREGQGSYNEQFFGPGTRLTVL.

The rearrangement uses TRBV5-1 and TRBJ2-1; TRBD1 agrees at 9 bases. The CDR3 consists of 15 residues. CDR1 is SGHRS, CDR2 YFSETQ, per germline. With V trimmed by 3 bases and J by 4 bases, 5 bases remained unmatched. Written as DNA, the CDR3 is TGCGCCAGCAGCTCCGGACAGGGGACGTACAATGAGCAGTTCTTC. Its translation: CASSSGQGTYNEQFF.

The sample holds a few counts of this clonotype. DNA of the CDR3: TGTGCCAGCAGCGTAGGACTAGCGGACACAGATACGCAGTATTTT. Protein sequence: CASSVGLADTDTQYF. V is TRBV9 and J is TRBJ2-3, with 9 bases aligning to TRBD2. CDR1 and CDR2 (germline): SGDLS, YYNGEE. This CDR3 spans 15 amino acids. Germline trimming cut 0 bases from V and 2 bases from J; bases unmatched to any gene: 1.

The table lists this clonotype with a few counts. The chain employs TRBV11-1 and TRBJ2-5; D is uncertain. The CDR3 spans 16 residues. V lost 6 bases and J 0 bases, leaving 17 bases between the germline ends. Germline values: CDR1 SGHAT, CDR2 FQDESV (reference sequence). In nucleotides, the CDR3 is TGTGCCAGCAGTTATCGGGCCGGATTTTACCAAGAGACCCAGTACTTC. Amino acids: CASSYRAGFYQETQYF.

The V and J genes are TRBV3-1 and TRBJ1-6, with 7 nucleotides matching TRBD1. The CDR3 is 16 residues long. Looked up from germline, CDR1 is LGHDT and CDR2 is YNNKEL (reference sequence). Germline trimming cut 3 bases from V and 6 bases from J; bases unmatched to any gene: 8. The CDR3 bases are TGTGCCAGCAGCCATCTCAAGGGGGCACTTAATTCACCCCTCCACTTT. Amino acids: CASSHLKGALNSPLHF.

This clonotype was recorded a few times. The rearrangement joins TRBV6-2 or TRBV6-3 to TRBJ2-7; D may match TRBD1 or TRBD2 (6 bases each). The germline V and J ends were trimmed by 7 bases and 7 bases, with 20 bases remaining between them. The CDR3 loop spans 14 amino acids. Germline CDR1 MNHEY, CDR2 SVGEGT. CDR3 sequence: CASTRRGPPWEQYF. Written as DNA, the CDR3 is TGTGCCAGCACCCGACGGGGGCCCCCTTGGGAGCAGTACTTC.

V usage is TRBV20-1 and J usage is TRBJ1-6, with D possibly TRBD1 on 6 matching bases. Trimming left V 0 bases short and J 5 bases short, with 20 bases between. Germline V lookup: CDR1 DFQATT, CDR2 SNEGSKA (reference sequence). The CDR3 consists of 18 residues. As DNA, the CDR3 is TGCAGTGCTAGAGATGCCACGCCCGGGGGCGGCGATAATTCACCCCTCCACTTT. Its translation: CSARDATPGGGDNSPLHF.

This clonotype was found a few times. V is TRBV7-2 and J is TRBJ1-2; D call uncertain. Germline-derived CDR1 and CDR2 are SGHTA and FQGNSA. V was clipped by 0 bases and J by 4 bases, with 9 bases between them. The CDR3 is 14 amino acids. In DNA form, the CDR3 reads TGTGCCAGCAGCTTAGCGTCCGGGGTCTATGGCTACACCTTC. Encoded protein: CASSLASGVYGYTF. Based on the CDR3 plus reference TRBV7-2 and TRBJ1-2, the full variable domain is GAGVSQSPSNKVTEKGKDVELRCDPISGHTALYWYRQSLGQGLEFLIYFQGNSAPDKSGLPSDRFSAERTGGSVSTLTIQRTQQEDSAVYLCASSLASGVYGYTFGSGTRLTVV.